The present entry profiles one T cell receptor beta chain with its context. This clone was found a few times. The antigen it recognizes is unknown. Base qualities were left out, and no much larger clone turns up one base away. The cohort consisted of fewer than 700 healthy bone marrow donors. At the time of sampling, all cohort members were nominally healthy, though unrecorded immune exposures were likely present. The donor tested CMV seropositive and was one of the 289 seropositive cohort members. Every donor gave a peripheral blood sample, and the peripheral blood mononuclear cells from that sample were used for TCR beta sequencing. The Qiagen DNeasy Blood Extraction Kit was used to extract genomic DNA from the blood cell samples. The library was obtained by the immunoSEQ multiplex PCR assay. For the multiplex PCR, a mixture combining 60 forward primers for TCR Vbeta segments and 13 reverse primers for TCR Jbeta segments was used. A multiplex PCR assay on genomic DNA amplified the CDR3 region of rearranged TCR beta genes. The amplified TCR beta libraries were sequenced on the Illumina HiSeq System as 87-base-pair reads. The study's own analysis went as follows. A later analysis counted about 80 million unique TCR beta chains across the 640 or so repertoires, and 9.5 million to 11 million of these chains were shared by at least two donors. Raw reads were error-corrected and collapsed into unique sequences with a nearest-neighbor algorithm that merged closely related sequences to remove PCR and sequencing errors. To assign V, D and J gene segments, CDR3 sequences were aligned to IMGT reference sequences. For a sequence to be retained, at least a six-nucleotide match to both a V gene segment and a J gene segment was required. A rearrangement counted as productive if the CDR3 had no stop codons and remained in frame with V and J, and every other rearrangement counted as non-productive. Following IMGT convention, CDR3 was defined as the stretch from the second conserved V-encoded cysteine up to the conserved J-encoded phenylalanine. In an earlier analysis of more than 550 of the donors, sequences lacking an unambiguous match to a single V gene segment were excluded. In an earlier analysis of around 590 of the donors, a V segment was called functional when productive rearrangements were above 56.7%, and segregating when the standard deviation between donors exceeded 5%. A statistical classification framework was built to diagnose cytomegalovirus status from the catalog of TCR beta chain sequences. V and J gene assignment, in a later analysis, came from comparing TCR nucleotide sequences with IMGT/GENE-DB human TR gene sequences. A later analysis assigned CDR3 sequences and most-parsimonious VDJ recombination scenarios with the TCRdist pipeline. A later analysis defined each TCR beta chain by its CDR3 amino acid sequence plus V-gene family, and excluded reads lacking a unique V-gene family. As a way to deal with suspected cross-contamination and a sequencing artifact, a later analysis dropped 640 or so nucleotide sequences that were highly shared and had low generation probability. In a later analysis, a clonal expansion index was calculated for each public chain from normalized within-repertoire ranks of inferred template counts. In a later analysis, generation probabilities were computed with a VDJ recombination model fitted to out-of-frame rearrangements, and the resulting probabilities were checked against IGoR. A later analysis scored TCR-TCR, TCR-HLA and TCR-CMV co-occurrence with hypergeometric tests, applying a repertoire-size bias correction to TCR pairs. False discovery rates were estimated in a later analysis by permuting HLA or CMV assignments 20 times. In a later analysis, co-occurring TCRs were grouped with DBSCAN, and TCRdist sequence similarity was added when clustering was performed within HLA-allele-positive subsets. Repertoires with fewer than 30,000 or more than 120,000 public chains, plus five repertoires with anomalous nucleotide sharing, were excluded from co-occurrence clustering. Sourced from immuneACCESS, this table was stored by TCRdb with only in-frame sequences that have V and J called. A share of the clones is absent; for the studies checked, an unresolved V gene accounts for under half, and the remainder has no known explanation. V and J calls and clone size are given by that table; D and trimming were obtained from the DNA. Counted in this sample were about 130,000 clones; approximately 89% of them appeared once. 6% to 8% of the sample goes to the ten largest clones.

The data originate from a study of cytomegalovirus exposure and HLA in healthy donors (dated by TCRdb to about 2017). About the study as a whole: According to an earlier analysis of 450 to 650 of the donors, about 179 million T cells yielded 117 million unique TCR beta sequences and about 300 Gb of sequence data. Around 320 gigabases of sequencing data and approximately 93 million unique TCR sequences were included in an early release covering about 620 HLA-typed donors. Of the roughly 400 genotyped donors, over 70% fell in the genetic ancestry cluster associated with self-reported Caucasian donors. The study aimed to test whether signatures of past pathogen exposure could be identified by cataloging public T cell receptors. The T cell repertoires of around 670 subjects were profiled by immunosequencing and related to cytomegalovirus serostatus. Along with the roughly 670-subject first cohort, a separate validation cohort of some 130 different subjects was used. To predict cytomegalovirus infection status, the study combined high-throughput TCR immunosequencing, statistical association of individual TCRs with disease status, and machine learning. A later analysis re-analyzed previously published TCR beta repertoires from 660 or so donors and added high-resolution HLA genotyping to study TCR occurrence patterns. Rather than using new phenotypic data, the later analysis identified candidate immune exposures from TCR beta sequences and from how often those sequences occurred across donors. In an earlier analysis of roughly 540 of the donors, high-throughput TCR beta sequencing was used to judge whether each TCR beta V gene segment behaved as functional or pseudogenic. Donor age, sex, ethnicity and CMV serostatus were compiled alongside the repertoire data. A later genetic analysis used genome-wide SNP genotypes for about 65% of the 666 donors, treating that subset as a discovery cohort. All discovery cohort repertoires had been generated using a single sequencing platform. HLA typing included class I and class II loci at four-digit resolution. The number of donors typed differed by locus, with 629-630 for A, B, C, DRB1 and DQB1, about 500 for DQA1, 606 for DPA1, and roughly 450 for DPB1. Five DR-DQ haplotypes were treated as single units for association and clustering because of strong linkage in the cohort. Among some 410 genotyped donors of the cohort, an average of about 240,000 unique TCR beta nucleotide sequences was sequenced per donor, of which roughly 18% were non-productive. Summary of the overall study and its limitations: Strong co-occurrence of HLA alleles, especially DR and DQ, made assigning TCR associations to individual alleles difficult. A cluster of highly shared sequence variants was judged likely to represent a technical artifact of the sequencing pipeline. The classifier was reported to diagnose cytomegalovirus status with high specificity and sensitivity in both the original cohort and the validation cohort. In a later analysis, the rate of TCR association differed among HLA loci, with DRB1 alleles having the most associated TCRs and HLA-C alleles having the fewest. Because HLA typing was unavailable for some donors at each locus, only the typed subset was used in association tests. A further reported finding was that TCR beta sequences accurately predicted the HLA-A and HLA-B alleles for most subjects in the first cohort. Broadly in line with IMGT annotations, most TCR beta V segments showed up in productive rearrangements about 87% or about 30% of the time in an earlier analysis of several hundred of the donors. A few of the identified cytomegalovirus-associated TCR beta chains were confirmed in vitro to be specific for cytomegalovirus antigens. CMV serostatus was the only immune exposure information available for the cohort. Because the 87-base-pair reads could not distinguish some IMGT-functional V segments, including TRBV6-2 and TRBV6-3, those segments were excluded. An association between a missense DCLRE1C variant and V-gene and J-gene trimming of TCR beta chains was found in a later genetic analysis and replicated in an independent cohort. In the study, 150 to 200 TCR beta chains were listed as associated with cytomegalovirus. Specific HLA alleles were associated with around 18,000 TCR beta sequences at a false discovery rate of 0.05 in a later analysis. Some 15 rarely observed V segments, including chromosome 9 orphons, were excluded from the earlier analysis of just under 600 of the donors because counts were too low. In a later analysis, several top co-occurrence clusters were reported to appear linked to parvovirus B19, influenza, CMV and Epstein-Barr virus. According to a later genetic analysis, donors in an Asian-associated ancestry cluster had fewer N-insertions in productive TCRs than the roughly 700-donor mean. Sequencing depth was assumed to be roughly uniform across donors in the presence/absence analyses, though that assumption may not hold. In a later analysis, most CMV-associated TCR beta chains were found to appear HLA-restricted, with HLA associations seemingly driven largely by CMV exposure. The authors suggested that the approach could potentially be generalized to other disease states and immunological phenotypes. Linkage disequilibrium might explain the correlated functional status among segregating V segments, but an unknown experimental factor could not be excluded. In a later analysis, HLA-associated TCR beta chains were found to be more clonally expanded and to have lower generation probabilities than equally common non-associated chains. Most TCR sequences were observed very rarely across donors, whereas some public TCRs were present in many individuals. In this cohort, only TCR beta chains were sequenced, and detectable features were limited by the absence of alpha or paired-chain data.

Its CDR3 holds 13 amino acids, cysteine through phenylalanine. Just the 39-base CDR3 DNA is kept, in frame starting at base 1. CDR1 and CDR2, looked up from the germline V gene, are MNHEY and SVGAGI. The trim is 0 bases for V and 8 bases for J, with a gap of 10 bases between the germline ends. The sequence joins TRBV6-5 to TRBJ1-2, with no confidently assigned D gene. Specimen: PBMCs. This TCR was recovered from a woman under 40 in good health and CMV-seropositive. The CDR3 reads as follows: CASSYSRGGGYTF. The nucleotide sequence is given as TGTGCCAGCAGTTACTCCCGCGGTGGGGGCTACACCTTC.